A selection of T cell receptor beta chains follows, all from one sample in a study of cytomegalovirus exposure and HLA in healthy donors. The data were produced by immunoSEQ multiplex PCR, yet TCRdb's version contains in-frame clones alone and is incomplete. In the table there are around 150,000 clones, approximately 81% of which are singletons. Sequencing used PBMCs. The receptor set was obtained from a man between 18 and 29 years old in good health and CMV-seropositive. CDR3s include the opening cysteine and the closing phenylalanine or tryptophan. D genes are given only for firm matches. Part of the rows lack a size; the others show once, few, many or a class for expanded clones.

-	TRBJ1-4	TRBV15	-	TGTGCCACCAGCAGAGATCGCGGGGGCGCAGGTGAAAAACTGTTTTTT	CATSRDRGGAGEKLFF
-	TRBJ2-3	TRBV4-3	-	TGCGCCAGCAGCCAAGAGAGGCAAGGTACGCAGTATTTT	CASSQERQGTQYF
-	TRBJ1-5	TRBV28	-	TGTGCCAGCAGCAGTTGGACAGATCAGCCCCAGCATTTT	CASSSWTDQPQHF
TRBD1	TRBJ1-1	TRBV5-1	-	TGCGCCAGTCGAGACAGGGGGCAGGACACTGAAGCTTTCTTT	CASRDRGQDTEAFF
-	TRBJ2-1	TRBV5-6	-	TGTGCCAGCAGCCAGACTTGGAATGAGCAGTTCTTC	CASSQTWNEQFF
TRBD2	TRBJ2-3	TRBV6-9	-	TGTGCCAGCTCGACCGAGGGACTAGCGGGGGGAGCTCGCACAGATACGCAGTATTTT	CASSTEGLAGGARTDTQYF
-	TRBJ2-1	TRBV4-3	-	TGCGCCAGCAGCCAAGGCCTTACTAGCAACTCCTACAATGAGCAGTTCTTC	CASSQGLTSNSYNEQFF
-	TRBJ2-1	TRBV15	once	TGTGCCACCAGCGAAAAACAGGTCCTAGGGGGCAATGAGCAGTTCTTC	CATSEKQVLGGNEQFF
-	TRBJ1-1	TRBV4-1	-	TGCGCCAGCAGCCAAGTTCCTAGAGGGGGCACTGAAGCTTTCTTT	CASSQVPRGGTEAFF
-	TRBJ2-2	TRBV7-2	-	TGTGCCAGCAGCTCTAACTCTGACAGTTACACCGGGGAGCTGTTTTTT	CASSSNSDSYTGELFF
-	TRBJ2-7	TRBV25-1	-	TGTGCCAGCAGTGACCGGGACATCCCCTACGAGCAGTACTTC	CASSDRDIPYEQYF
TRBD1	TRBJ2-1	TRBV4-2	once	TGTGCCAGCAGCCAAGAACGGACAGGGGGCTATGAGCAGTTCTTC	CASSQERTGGYEQFF
-	TRBJ1-2	TRBV7-8	-	TGTGCCAGCAGCCCTACAGTTAACTATGGCTACACCTTC	CASSPTVNYGYTF
TRBD2	TRBJ2-7	TRBV12-5	once	TGTGCTAGTGCTCCCAGCGGGGGGCTGCTCTACGAGCAGTACTTC	CASAPSGGLLYEQYF
TRBD2	TRBJ2-3	TRBV4-3	-	TGCGCCAGCAGCCAAGACCTAGCGGGGGGGGGAGATACGCAGTATTTT	CASSQDLAGGGDTQYF
TRBD1	TRBJ1-3	TRBV2	-	TGTGCCAGCAGCCCTGGGACAGCTGGAAACACCATATATTTT	CASSPGTAGNTIYF
TRBD1	TRBJ2-6	TRBV4-2	-	TGTGCCAGCAGCCAAGTAGGAACAGGGGAGTCTGGGGCCAACGTCCTGACTTTC	CASSQVGTGESGANVLTF
TRBD2	TRBJ2-3	TRBV4-2	-	TGTGCCAGCAGCCCCGGGGGCGCTAGCGGGGGGGCGGGCACAGATACGCAGTATTTT	CASSPGGASGGAGTDTQYF
-	TRBJ1-1	TRBV7-8	-	TGTGCCAGCAGCTCGCAGGGTATGTACACTGAAGCTTTCTTT	CASSSQGMYTEAFF
-	TRBJ2-7	TRBV6-6	-	TGTGCCAGCAGTTACTCGACGGGTACCTACGAGCAGTACTTC	CASSYSTGTYEQYF
TRBD2	TRBJ2-3	TRBV7-2	once	TGTGCCAGCAGCTTAGGTCGTAGCGGGGGGGATACGCAGTATTTT	CASSLGRSGGDTQYF
-	TRBJ2-7	TRBV7-2	-	TGTGCCAGCAGCTTATTTTTATGGCTCGAGCAGTACTTC	CASSLFLWLEQYF
-	TRBJ1-3	TRBV9	-	TGTGCCAGCAGCCCGGTTAGCAATTCAAACACCATATATTTT	CASSPVSNSNTIYF
TRBD1	TRBJ2-7	TRBV7-9	few	TGTGCCAGCAGCCCACAAGACAGGGGTCGACGCTCCTACGAGCAGTACTTC	CASSPQDRGRRSYEQYF
-	TRBJ1-4	TRBV4-3	-	TGCGCCAGCAGCCAAGGGAACGGGGGAGGTGAAAAACTGTTTTTT	CASSQGNGGGEKLFF
-	TRBJ1-5	TRBV10-3	few	TGTGCCATCAGTGACCCCCCCGATCAGCCCCAGCATTTT	CAISDPPDQPQHF
-	TRBJ1-1	TRBV4-2	-	TGTGCCAGCAGCCAAGATCAGGGGCTGGGGACTGAAGCTTTCTTT	CASSQDQGLGTEAFF
TRBD1	TRBJ2-3	TRBV7-2	once	TGTGCCAGCAGCTTAGTTGGGACAGGGGCCACAGATACGCAGTATTTT	CASSLVGTGATDTQYF
-	TRBJ2-5	TRBV6-1	-	TGTGCCAGCAGTGAAGTGCAGCGCCAAGAGGCCCAGTACTTC	CASSEVQRQEAQYF
-	TRBJ2-2	TRBV6-6	-	TGTGCCAGCAGTTTCGGGGGTACGGGGGAGCTGTTTTTT	CASSFGGTGELFF
-	TRBJ2-6	TRBV6-1	-	TGTGCCAGCAGTGAGGGAGTGGGGGCCAACGGCCTGACTTTC	CASSEGVGANGLTF
TRBD2	TRBJ2-1	TRBV6-6	-	TGTGCCAGCAGTTACTCGGCGGGGGGGCCGGATGAGCAGTTCTTC	CASSYSAGGPDEQFF
-	TRBJ2-3	TRBV7-9	-	TGTGCCAGCAGCCCAGAGACCGGGACTGCCGGAGGCGGCACAGATACGCAGTATTTT	CASSPETGTAGGGTDTQYF
TRBD1	TRBJ1-5	TRBV15	once	TGTGCCACCAGCGGGGGACAGGGCAATCAGCCCCAGCATTTT	CATSGGQGNQPQHF
-	TRBJ1-6	TRBV4-3	-	TGCGCCAGCAGCCAAGTAGCAGCTAAATTAAATAATTCACCCCTCCACTTT	CASSQVAAKLNNSPLHF
-	TRBJ1-5	TRBV15	-	TGTGCCACCAGCAGAGATCGGGAAGGGCATCAGCCCCAGCATTTT	CATSRDREGHQPQHF
TRBD2	TRBJ2-2	TRBV7-9	-	TGTGCCAGCAGCTGGGGGGGGACCGGGGAGCTGTTTTTT	CASSWGGTGELFF
TRBD1	TRBJ2-2	TRBV7-3	-	TGTGCCAGCAGCCCTAGGACAGGGGTTAACACCGGGGAGCTGTTTTTT	CASSPRTGVNTGELFF
-	TRBJ2-1	TRBV1	-	TGCACCAGCAGGGGAATCGCCGCGGGGGGCGAACGGAATGAGCAGTTCTTC	CTSRGIAAGGERNEQFF
TRBD1	TRBJ2-2	TRBV10-3	-	TGTGCCATCAGGCTGGACAGGGGGCAATCGGCGGGGGGGGTTACCGGGGAGCTGTTTTTT	CAIRLDRGQSAGGVTGELFF
-	TRBJ2-1	TRBV5-4	-	TGTGCCAGCAGCTTGGGGGTTTCCGGACACCCGAGCTCCTACAATGAGCAGTTCTTC	CASSLGVSGHPSSYNEQFF
-	TRBJ2-1	TRBV7-2	-	TGTGCCAGCAGCCACGGTAACGGCAATGAGCAGTTCTTC	CASSHGNGNEQFF
-	TRBJ1-4	TRBV9	-	TGTGCCAGCAGCGCCCTCGGGGGGTGGATGGTGTTTTTT	CASSALGGWMVFF
TRBD2	TRBJ2-1	TRBV9	once	TGTGCCAGCAGCGTAGCGGGGGGACCCTACAATGAGCAGTTCTTC	CASSVAGGPYNEQFF
-	TRBJ1-1	TRBV5-1	-	TGCGCCAGCAGCCCCGCGGGGGGGGGAAACACTGAAGCTTTCTTT	CASSPAGGGNTEAFF
-	TRBJ2-2	TRBV28	-	TGTGCCAGCACCCGACAGAGAACATGGTTACAAGGCACCGGGGAGCTGTTTTTT	CASTRQRTWLQGTGELFF
TRBD1	TRBJ1-1	TRBV18	-	TGTGCCAGCTCACTTACAGGGGGCACTGAAGCTTTCTTT	CASSLTGGTEAFF
-	TRBJ2-5	TRBV25-1	few	TGTGCCAGCAGTGAAGCTTTAGCGGCCGAGCTCCAAGAGACCCAGTACTTC	CASSEALAAELQETQYF
-	TRBJ2-7	TRBV13	-	TGTGCCAGCAGCGCCTACTTGGTCCACGAGCAGTACTTC	CASSAYLVHEQYF
-	TRBJ1-4	TRBV29-1	-	TGCAGCGTTGGACAGTCTTACGAAAAACTGTTTTTT	CSVGQSYEKLFF
TRBD1	TRBJ2-2	TRBV6-1	-	TGTGCCAGCAGGGGTGACAGGGGGCGCATCGGGGAGCTGTTTTTT	CASRGDRGRIGELFF
-	TRBJ1-1	TRBV6-5	-	TGTGCCACGAAAGAATTGTCCGGGGGGCACAGGGCTTTCTTT	CATKELSGGHRAFF
-	TRBJ2-7	TRBV18	-	TGTGCCAGCTCACCACCTGGGGGCGGCTACGAGCAGTACTTC	CASSPPGGGYEQYF
-	TRBJ2-1	TRBV6-5	-	TGTGCCAGCAGCTCCAGGGGCAATGAGCAGTTCTTC	CASSSRGNEQFF
-	TRBJ1-5	TRBV27	once	TGTGCCAGCAGTTTATCGGGGGGACGTAGGAATAGCAATCAGCCCCAGCATTTT	CASSLSGGRRNSNQPQHF
-	TRBJ1-1	TRBV11-1	-	TGTGCCAGCAGCTCAATCCTAGGGAACACTGAAGCTTTCTTT	CASSSILGNTEAFF
-	TRBJ2-7	TRBV11-2	few	TGTGCCAGCAGCTTAACGGGAAGCTCCTACGAGCAGTACTTC	CASSLTGSSYEQYF
TRBD1	TRBJ1-1	TRBV7-9	-	TGTGCCAGCAGCCCCACGGGACAGCTTGAAGCTTTCTTT	CASSPTGQLEAFF
-	TRBJ2-3	TRBV5-6	-	TGTGCCAGCAGCTTGGGAGGGTATCTCACAGATACGCAGTATTTT	CASSLGGYLTDTQYF
-	TRBJ1-1	TRBV7-2	-	TGTGCCAGCAGCTTAGGGGCTGTGAACACTGAAGCTTTCTTT	CASSLGAVNTEAFF